This T cell receptor beta chain is drawn from a study of T-cell reconstitution after alpha-beta-depleted transplantation in children. The study's findings and limits: T-cell counts and diversity at one year following transplant were attributed mainly to newly produced T cells. At around two months after transplant, the alpha-beta T cells were reportedly derived from several hundred expanded clones that came from non-depleted graft cells.

The CDR3 has 12 amino acids. Between the trimmed V and J ends, which lost 5 bases and 9 bases, there was a span of 13 bases. CDR1 MDHEN and CDR2 SYDVKM come from the germline V gene. This clonotype was counted ten times or more. What it binds is unknown. Unique molecular identifiers were incorporated when the TCRbeta library was constructed. TCRdb re-called the PCR reads with MiXCR, one entry per CDR3 protein. Of more than 120,000 distinct CDR3 sequences in the sample, around 10% were seen once. This TCR came from a female patient aged 2-10 years who had a stem cell transplant for congenital amegakaryocytic thrombocytopenia, so the T cells may come from the graft donor. The chain carries TRBV28 and TRBJ2-5; TRBD2 might be the D (6 bases). The specimen comprised PBMCs, mostly from graft donor cells, sampled 180 days after TCRalphabeta/CD19-depleted stem cell transplant. The CDR3 nucleotides read TGTGCCAGCAGTCCCCCCAGGGAGGCCCAGTACTTC. It encodes CASSPPREAQYF.